This TCR beta chain was identified during a study of T cell repertoires in cytomegalovirus infection. Looking at the study overall: CMV infection and matching HLA type were both indicated by public TCR beta signatures. Overall study findings and caveats: There were carriers of CMV plus the relevant HLA, and cumulative public TCR beta family frequency identified them.

As to this clonotype: What it binds is not known.

TCRdb itself ran the reads through MiXCR, one entry per CDR3 protein. The data contain 150,000 to 200,000 distinct CDR3 sequences, under 30% of them singletons. There are 15 residues in the CDR3. With 5 bases clipped from V and 3 bases from J, the junction kept 4 bases outside the gene matches. From germline, CDR1 is SGHTA and CDR2 FQGNSA. This sequence was found in a human donor in good health (CMV status not recorded). Some clones in this sample may be carry-over from other donors' samples. Sequences were obtained from PBMCs. The chain has TRBV7-2 and TRBJ2-2, with 9 bases matching TRBD2. CDR3 protein: CASSLSGGYTGELFF. CDR3 DNA: TGTGCCAGCAGCCTTAGCGGGGGTTACACCGGGGAGCTGTTTTTT.